The clone carrying this T cell receptor beta chain was seen at least ten times. Its antigen is unknown. Thyroid surgery had not been preceded by any treatment in any patient. The CDR3 has 16 amino acids. Trimming at V came to 3 bases and at J to 2 bases, leaving 3 bases not matched to a gene. TCRdb re-processed the PCR reads through MiXCR. Of tens of thousands of clones in the sample, more than 20% were seen once. This entry belongs to a study of metastatic and nonmetastatic thyroid tumors. Study context: It was across blood and tumor or nodule tissue from malignant and benign thyroid patients that repertoires were compared.

Study outcomes and limitations: Malignant thyroid tumors reportedly exceeded benign nodules significantly in TCR beta diversity, with the difference appearing in blood and tumor.

The TCR comes from a female donor with papillary thyroid cancer or a benign thyroid nodule (not recorded which). Some clones in this sample may be carry-over from other donors' samples. V usage is TRBV12-3 or TRBV12-4 and J usage is TRBJ2-2; 10 bases line up with TRBD2. The sample consisted of blood. As DNA, the CDR3 is TGTGCCAGCAGTTTCAGCGGGAGGGCCAACACCGGGGAGCTGTTTTTT. It yields the protein CASSFSGRANTGELFF.